This T cell receptor (beta chain) emerged from a study of T cells in Graves' hyperthyroidism and ophthalmopathy. The study, taken as a whole, reports: The majority of expanded thyroid clonotypes above 0.001 also appeared in blood.

Hyperthyroidism had been newly diagnosed in patients aged 18 to 65, and its duration was under 2 months. Used for diagnoses were clinical symptoms, serum thyroxine and TRAb, thyroid ultrasound and orbital computed tomography. Extraction of PBMCs used 7.5 to 10 ml of fresh peripheral blood. Germline V gene lookup returns CDR1 KGHSH and CDR2 LQKENI. The CDR3 is 12 residues long. Trimming pared 2 bases from V and 5 bases from J, leaving 6 bases between. There were TCR beta CDR3 regions amplified from RNA transcripts. A set of HTBI primers served as the primers for a first-round RT-PCR of the TCR CDR3. Via MiXCR, TCRdb re-called the multiplex PCR reads, giving one row per CDR3 protein. The data hold roughly 400,000 distinct CDR3 sequences, with approximately 14% observed a single time. A few counts support this clonotype. The antigen remains undetermined. A much larger clone lies one base from this, so it may be a read error.

The J gene is TRBJ2-5, the V gene TRBV18; D is uncertain. Sample: blood. This sequence originates from a woman aged 18-30 years with Graves' hyperthyroidism that later progressed to Graves' ophthalmopathy. The CDR3 nucleotides are TGTGCCAGCTCACCAGGAGAGGAGACCCAGTACTTC. Translating gives CASSPGEETQYF.